What follows is one T cell receptor beta chain and its context. There is no known antigen for this receptor. Base qualities are not at hand, and no much larger clone is one base apart. The germline V gene (reference sequence) supplies CDR1 SEHNR and CDR2 FQNEAQ. Trimming takes 3 bases off V and 5 bases off J; junction bases not matched to a gene: 8. The CDR3 spans 16 residues, from the cysteine through the phenylalanine. Here the CDR3 DNA is all that survives: 48 bases in frame from base 1. The data were obtained in a study of CD8 T cells in ankylosing spondylitis (dated by TCRdb to about 2017). With respect to the entire study: The study set out to find disease-linked TCR variants by profiling T cell receptor beta repertoires in ankylosing spondylitis patients and healthy donors. The whole study cohort included 108 healthy donors and 20 to 30 ankylosing spondylitis patients. Peripheral blood was sampled, and synovial fluid was also collected from ankylosing spondylitis patients.

Broader findings and caveats from the paper: A CD8+ phenotype was shown by the disease-linked clones, which were found at relatively low frequencies in peripheral blood. The disease-linked clones were reported as significantly enriched in matched synovial fluid samples from ankylosing spondylitis patients. Blood from ankylosing spondylitis patients appeared to be characterized by a TCR beta motif made up of under ten highly homologous amino acid variants. Some TCR beta motif variants had previously been reported in synovial fluid and blood of reactive arthritis patients, which suggested common disease-initiation mechanisms.

The listed sequencing device is Illumina HiSeq 2500. Quantitative 5'-RACE with molecular barcodes was used to prepare TCR beta libraries. On the study's bioinformatics: Disease-linked TCR variants were identified with a new computational method built on a probabilistic model of VDJ rearrangement. The public reads were quality trimmed at Q25 with fastp and then assembled into clones with MiXCR by TCRdb, keeping productive beta chains. CDR3 protein duplicates are merged, each entry listing the most common genes and DNA. Clone size and V and J calls follow TCRdb, not the original study. The sample profile shows 200,000 to 250,000 distinct CDR3 sequences; 8% to 11% of them were found once. Roughly 2.5% of the sample comes from the top ten.

Recombination connected TRBV7-9 to TRBJ1-5; TRBD1 fits 9 bases in the junction. The sequence was obtained from a male donor with ankylosing spondylitis or in good health (not recorded which). Input material: blood, either unsorted or a sorted T cell fraction (not recorded which). The CDR3 region reads CASSFTGTGFDQPQHF. The DNA reads as follows: TGTGCCAGCAGCTTCACCGGGACAGGGTTTGATCAGCCCCAGCATTTT.